There are a few counts of the clone carrying this TCR beta chain. Total RNA, at least 5 micrograms per sample, came from PBMCs. These data belong to a study of blood T cells in healthy people across ages. It was with a sample-barcoded 5' primer and a J-beta primer mix that a second PCR of about 6 to 12 cycles was run. Every cDNA molecule bore a tag from a template-switch adaptor containing 12 random nucleotides. TCRdb redid the calling of the 5' RACE reads with MiXCR, one entry per CDR3 protein. The sample consists of some 1.5 million distinct CDR3 sequences, approximately 28% of them appearing once. CDR1 SGHTA and CDR2 FQGNSA come from the germline V gene. With 5 bases clipped from V and 10 bases from J, the junction kept 14 bases outside the gene matches. CDR3 size: 15 residues.

The material sequenced was blood. The origin of this receptor is a woman in her 30s in good health. The rearrangement uses TRBV7-2 and TRBJ2-1; 7 bases fit TRBD2. The CDR3 is CASSMGLMGVGEQFF. CDR3 DNA sequence: TGTGCCAGCAGCATGGGACTAATGGGAGTTGGAGAGCAGTTCTTC.